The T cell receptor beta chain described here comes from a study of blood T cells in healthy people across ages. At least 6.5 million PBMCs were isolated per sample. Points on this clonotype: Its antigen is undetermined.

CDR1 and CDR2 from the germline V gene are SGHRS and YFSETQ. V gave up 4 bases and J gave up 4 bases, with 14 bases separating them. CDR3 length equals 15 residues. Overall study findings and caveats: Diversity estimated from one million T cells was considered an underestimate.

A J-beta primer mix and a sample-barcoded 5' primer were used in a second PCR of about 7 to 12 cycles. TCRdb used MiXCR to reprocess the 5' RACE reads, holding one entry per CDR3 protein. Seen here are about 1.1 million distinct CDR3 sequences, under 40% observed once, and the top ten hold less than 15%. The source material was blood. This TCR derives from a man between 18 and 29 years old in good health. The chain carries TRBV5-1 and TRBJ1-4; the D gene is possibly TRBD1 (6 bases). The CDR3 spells CASSATGIGNEKLFF. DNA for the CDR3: TGCGCCAGCAGCGCTACAGGGATTGGTAATGAAAAACTGTTTTTT.